These 17 T cell receptor beta chains originate from one sample sequenced in a study of beta chain features in type 1 diabetes. The isolated RNA, all of it, was reverse transcribed, so expressed TCRB transcripts were what got sequenced. The assay was immunoSEQ multiplex PCR, and TCRdb's table has in-frame clones only and misses some. The data contain roughly 610,000 clones, about a sixth of them singletons. The specimen sequenced was naive CD4+ T cells from blood. These receptors came from a man aged 18 to 30 in good health.

This clone was picked up a small number of times. V gene TRBV6-5 combines with J gene TRBJ1-3; D is perhaps TRBD1 (6 bases). The CDR3 loop spans 15 amino acids. Trimming pared 4 bases from V and 0 bases from J, leaving 10 bases between. CDR1 and CDR2 (germline): MNHEY, SVGAGI. CDR3: CASSSTGNSGNTIYF. For the CDR3, the DNA is TGTGCCAGCAGTTCAACAGGGAACTCTGGAAACACCATATATTTT.

This chain links TRBV5-6 with TRBJ2-1; 8 bases are shared with TRBD1. CDR1 is SGHDT, CDR2 YYEEEE, per germline. The CDR3 extends over 15 amino acids. Losses at the gene ends were 3 bases for V and 8 bases for J; bases not matched to a gene: 10. CDR3 protein: CASSSLSRDRYEQFF. CDR3 DNA: TGTGCCAGCAGCTCTTTGTCCCGGGACAGGTATGAGCAGTTCTTC.

This clone has only a few counts. J is TRBJ2-2 and V is TRBV7-9; 13 bases agree with TRBD2. Trimming took 3 bases from V and 5 from J; bases not matched to a gene: 3. The CDR3 runs to 16 residues. Germline CDR1 is SEHNR and CDR2 is FQNEAQ (reference sequence). The CDR3 loop is CASSFPGLAGTGELFF. The DNA for the CDR3 is TGTGCCAGCAGCTTCCCGGGACTAGCGGGGACCGGGGAGCTGTTTTTT. The variable domain in full, completed from reference TRBV7-9 and TRBJ2-2, reads DTGVSQNPRHKITKRGQNVTFRCDPISEHNRLYWYRQTLGQGPEFLTYFQNEAQLEKSRLLSDRFSAERPKGSFSTLEIQRTEQGDSAMYLCASSFPGLAGTGELFFGEGSRLTVL.

In this sample, this clone turned up a few times. This rearrangement joins TRBV7-9 to TRBJ2-3, with 8 bases that match TRBD2. Germline values: CDR1 SEHNR, CDR2 FQNEAQ (reference sequence). CDR3 length equals 13 residues. V dropped 5 bases and J dropped 6; count of bases not matched to a gene: 4. Written as DNA, the CDR3 is TGTGCCAGCAGCCCCCCGGGGGGGGATACGCAGTATTTT. Translation: CASSPPGGDTQYF.

This sequence joins TRBV4-3 and TRBJ2-1; TRBD2 aligns across 8 bases. V was pared by 2 bases and J by 10 bases, with 10 bases of the junction left unmatched. Per germline, CDR1 LGHNA and CDR2 YSLEER. The CDR3 sequence is 15 residues long. The DNA for the CDR3 is TGCGCCAGCAGCCAATCCCGGACTAGCTGGGGGGAGCAGTTCTTC. This gives the protein CASSQSRTSWGEQFF.

This sequence joins TRBV6-6 and TRBJ2-5, with 9 bases aligning to TRBD2. Per the germline V gene, CDR1 is MNHNY and CDR2 is SVGAGI (reference sequence). The V gene end was trimmed by 5 bases and the J gene end by 1 base; junction bases not matched to a gene: 8. This CDR3 is 16 amino acids long. CDR3 sequence (DNA): TGTGCCAGCAGTATCACTAGCGGGCGATCCCAAGAGACCCAGTACTTC. This gives the protein CASSITSGRSQETQYF.

This clone has more than one count but fewer than ten. J is TRBJ2-1 and V is TRBV19; a possible D gene is TRBD2 (5 bases). This CDR3 is 13 amino acids long. Between the trimmed V and J ends, which lost 7 bases and 4 bases, there was a span of 11 bases. CDR1 LNHDA and CDR2 SQIVND come from the germline V gene (reference sequence). CDR3 sequence (DNA): TGTGCCAGTACGAAACTAGGGTACAATGAGCAGTTCTTC. Amino acid sequence: CASTKLGYNEQFF.

This clone turned up a few times. The chain uses TRBV7-2 and TRBJ2-7; 11 bases are a match to TRBD1. V shed 5 bases, J shed 2 bases, and the junction held 5 bases outside the gene matches. This CDR3 contains 15 residues. Looked up from germline, CDR1 is SGHTA and CDR2 is FQGNSA. CDR3: CASSAWDRGAYEQYF. The CDR3 DNA reads TGTGCCAGCAGCGCCTGGGACAGGGGGGCCTACGAGCAGTACTTC.

The table lists this clone with a few counts. The J gene is TRBJ2-5, the V gene TRBV9; the D gene is possibly TRBD2 (7 bases). Germline CDR1 and CDR2: SGDLS and YYNGEE. Trimming took 6 bases from V and 5 from J, leaving 14 bases between them. The CDR3 length is 13 residues. As DNA, the CDR3 is TGTGCCAGCACCGGGGGGCGGAGTGAGACCCAGTACTTC. This translates into CASTGGRSETQYF.

This clone came up a few times. The chain couples TRBV10-3 to TRBJ1-2, with TRBD1 matching 8 bases. The V and J ends lost 5 bases and 4 bases, in that order; junction bases with no gene match: 3. The CDR3 sequence is 13 residues long. Germline V gene sequence: CDR1 ENHRY, CDR2 SYGVKD. The CDR3 bases are TGTGCCATCAGTCAGGGGGCCGGCTATGGCTACACCTTC. Encoded protein: CAISQGAGYGYTF.

This clone was seen only a few times. CDR3 sequence (DNA): TGTGCCAGCTCTCAGTTCGGACAGTCCTACGAGCAGTACTTC. It encodes CASSQFGQSYEQYF. V and J are TRBV18 and TRBJ2-7; D may be TRBD1 (6 bases). Germline CDR1 KGHSH, CDR2 LQKENI. This CDR3 region has 14 residues. V was trimmed by 6 bases and J by 1 base, leaving 13 bases between them. Filled out from reference TRBV18 and TRBJ2-7, the complete variable domain reads NAGVMQNPRHLVRRRGQEARLRCSPMKGHSHVYWYRQLPEEGLKFMVYLQKENIIDESGMPKERFSAEFPKEGPSILRIQQVVRGDSAAYFCASSQFGQSYEQYFGPGTRLTVT.

This chain links TRBV5-1 with TRBJ2-5; 10 bases map to TRBD2. With 1 base clipped from V and 1 base from J, the junction kept 4 bases outside the gene matches. CDR3 size: 16 residues. Germline CDR1 is SGHRS and CDR2 is YFSETQ. DNA of the CDR3: TGCGCCAGCAGCTTGTTGGCTAGCGGGGGCCAAGAGACCCAGTACTTC. It yields the protein CASSLLASGGQETQYF.

This clone was counted between two and nine times. V and J are TRBV27 and TRBJ2-2; the match to TRBD1 covers 7 bases. The junction had 3 bases not matched to a gene; V was cut back by 6 bases and J by 5 bases. The CDR3 is 13 amino acids. CDR1 and CDR2 (germline): MNHEY, SMNVEV (reference sequence). This CDR3 is CASRQTGTGELFF. The CDR3 nucleotides are TGTGCCAGCAGACAGACAGGGACCGGGGAGCTGTTTTTT.

Only a few counts were recorded for this clone. The gene calls are TRBV9 and TRBJ2-5, with 13 bases that match TRBD2. The CDR3 runs to 17 residues. J gave up 6 bases and V 3 bases, and 11 bases lay outside the gene matches. CDR1 is SGDLS, CDR2 YYNGEE, per germline. CDR3 amino acids: CASSAPTGLAGFQTQYF. Here the CDR3 DNA reads TGTGCCAGCAGCGCCCCAACGGGACTAGCGGGGTTTCAGACCCAGTACTTC.

This clone appeared a few times. The sample has other DNA sequences that encode this CDR3 too. The V and J genes are TRBV20-1 and TRBJ2-7; 8 positions agree with TRBD1. CDR1 and CDR2 (germline): DFQATT, SNEGSKA (reference sequence). Trimming cost V 5 bases and J 4 bases; bases outside gene matches: 1. The CDR3 length is 11 residues. The CDR3 is CSAGQGYEQYF. In DNA, the CDR3 is TGCAGTGCTGGACAGGGATACGAGCAGTACTTC.

The rearrangement joins TRBV7-2 to TRBJ2-1; 10 bases are shared with TRBD2. Germline V gene sequence: CDR1 SGHTA, CDR2 FQGNSA. This CDR3 contains 16 residues. With 4 bases clipped from V and 7 bases from J, the junction kept 10 bases outside the gene matches. CDR3 coding DNA: TGTGCCAGCAGCTCGACGACTAGCGGGTTAACTAATGAGCAGTTCTTC. The encoded protein is CASSSTTSGLTNEQFF.

This clone was observed a few times. The chain uses TRBV5-1 and TRBJ2-7, with 9 bases aligning to TRBD1. The CDR3 runs 14 residues. Per germline, CDR1 SGHRS and CDR2 YFSETQ. With V trimmed by 7 bases and J by 6 bases, 11 bases remained unmatched. The CDR3 coding sequence is TGCGCCAGCGGCGATGGGACAGGGACGGGCGAGCAGTACTTC. The encoded protein is CASGDGTGTGEQYF.